These 25 T cell receptor beta chains were sequenced from one sample in a study of Tregs in tolerant kidney transplant recipients. Using immunoSEQ multiplex PCR, the repertoire was profiled, and TCRdb retains in-frame clones only, with some absent. The table lists some 90,000 clones, approximately 94% of them singletons. The source material was CD8+ T cells from blood. The receptors shown here come from a human donor in good health.

The chain combines TRBV5-4 with TRBJ1-1; 8 positions match TRBD1. The CDR3 runs 14 residues. V dropped 5 bases and J dropped 3; count of bases not matched to a gene: 6. The germline CDR1 and CDR2 sequences are SGHNT and YYREEE (reference sequence). In DNA, the CDR3 is TGTGCCAGCAGACACCAGGGGGCGTACACTGAAGCTTTCTTT. The encoded protein is CASRHQGAYTEAFF.

The rearrangement links TRBV2 to TRBJ1-2; the D is unclear. V was trimmed by 4 bases and J by 2 bases, leaving 8 bases between them. The CDR3 length is 13 residues. The germline V gene has CDR1 SNHLY and CDR2 FYNNEI. For the CDR3, the DNA is TGTGCCAGCAGTGCGGACGGGAACTATGGCTACACCTTC. Residues: CASSADGNYGYTF. The entire variable domain, with the rest obtained from reference TRBV2 and TRBJ1-2, is as follows: EPEVTQTPSHQVTQMGQEVILRCVPISNHLYFYWYRQILGQKVEFLVSFYNNEISEKSEIFDDQFSVERPDGSNFTLKIRSTKLEDSAMYFCASSADGNYGYTFGSGTRLTVV.

This clone was observed a handful of times. The V and J genes are TRBV6-5 and TRBJ1-2; D not certain. Trimming cost V 0 bases and J 4 bases, with 12 bases left between them. This CDR3 spans 15 amino acids. From germline, CDR1 is MNHEY and CDR2 SVGAGI. As DNA, the CDR3 is TGTGCCAGCAGTTACTCGAGTATCCGAGGCTATGGCTACACCTTC. This encodes CASSYSSIRGYGYTF.

This chain joins TRBV6-5 and TRBJ1-2; perhaps TRBD1 as D (5 bases). V was pared by 0 bases and J by 7 bases, with 12 bases between. Germline-derived CDR1 and CDR2 are MNHEY and SVGAGI. The CDR3 contains 14 residues. In DNA, the CDR3 is TGTGCCAGCAGTTACTCGCGTCAGGGTCGTGGCTACACCTTC. Protein: CASSYSRQGRGYTF.

The chain links TRBV5-1 to TRBJ2-3, with 9 bases aligning to TRBD1. The ends lost 3 bases at V and 3 bases at J; junction bases unmatched: 8. Germline values: CDR1 SGHRS, CDR2 YFSETQ. The CDR3 covers 16 residues. CDR3 in amino acids: CASSSSDRGFTDTQYF. DNA for the CDR3: TGCGCCAGCAGCTCCTCGGACAGGGGTTTTACAGATACGCAGTATTTT.

The table lists this clone with a count of one. The chain has TRBV29-1 and TRBJ2-3, with 7 bases that match TRBD1. The V and J ends lost 7 bases and 1 base, in that order; junction bases with no gene match: 2. Looked up from germline, CDR1 is SQVTM and CDR2 is ANQGSEA. This CDR3 is built from 12 residues. Here the CDR3 DNA reads TGCAGCGCAGGACAGGGCACAGATACGCAGTATTTT. Protein product: CSAGQGTDTQYF.

The chain is built from TRBV13 and TRBJ2-3; 8 nucleotides agree with TRBD2. CDR3 size: 17 residues. Germline CDR1 and CDR2: PRHDT and FYEKMQ (reference sequence). The V and J ends lost 4 bases and 3 bases, in that order; junction bases with no gene match: 12. DNA of the CDR3: TGTGCCAGCAGCTCCTTAAGGACGGGGGGGCCTACAGATACGCAGTATTTT. It yields the protein CASSSLRTGGPTDTQYF.

This sequence joins TRBV5-1 and TRBJ2-3; 7 positions match TRBD1. This CDR3 spans 17 amino acids. V dropped 4 bases and J dropped 0; count of bases not matched to a gene: 11. In germline, CDR1 is SGHRS, CDR2 YFSETQ. CDR3 nucleotide sequence: TGCGCCAGCAGCCCAGAAGGACAGGCACCTAGCACAGATACGCAGTATTTT. It codes for CASSPEGQAPSTDTQYF.

The V and J genes are TRBV27 and TRBJ2-7; D could derive from TRBD1 or TRBD2 (6 bases each). Trimming left V 3 bases short and J 2 bases short, with 17 bases between. Germline V gene sequence: CDR1 MNHEY, CDR2 SMNVEV (reference sequence). CDR3 length: 16 amino acids. The CDR3 loop is CASSFSSGARTYEQYF. Written as DNA, the CDR3 is TGTGCCAGCAGTTTTTCTTCGGGGGCGCGGACCTACGAGCAGTACTTC.

The chain joins TRBV7-9 to TRBJ2-7; maybe TRBD2 (6 bases). Germline CDR1 is SEHNR and CDR2 is FQNEAQ (reference sequence). The CDR3 contains 16 residues. With 5 bases removed from V and 2 bases from J, the gap between germline ends came to 19 bases. The CDR3 DNA follows: TGTGCCAGCAGCCTACCAGACCCTAGCGTACCCTACGAGCAGTACTTC. This sequence encodes CASSLPDPSVPYEQYF.

This chain links TRBV27 with TRBJ1-4; D is possibly TRBD1 (5 bases). Trimming took off 7 bases at V and 5 bases at J, with 20 bases between the two ends. Germline CDR1 is MNHEY and CDR2 is SMNVEV (reference sequence). The CDR3 runs 16 residues. The CDR3 DNA reads as TGTGCCAGCACGGTTGGGCCCGGACACCGGAATGAAAAACTGTTTTTT. Protein: CASTVGPGHRNEKLFF.

The genes are TRBV30 and TRBJ1-2; D unresolved. Trimming removed 2 bases at V and 1 base at J, with 14 bases between. Germline V gene data show CDR1 as GTSNPN and CDR2 as SVGIG (reference sequence). The CDR3 sequence is 15 residues long. CDR3 in DNA: TGTGCCTGGAGTATAGGAGTCTACATTAACTATGGCTACACCTTC. Protein product: CAWSIGVYINYGYTF. Drawing the rest from reference TRBV30 and TRBJ1-2, the complete variable domain is SQTIHQWPATLVQPVGSPLSLECTVEGTSNPNLYWYRQAAGRGLQLLFYSVGIGQISSEVPQNLSASRPQDRQFILSSKKLLLSDSGFYLCAWSIGVYINYGYTFGSGTRLTVV.

The chain joins TRBV2 to TRBJ1-2, with D unclear. CDR1 and CDR2 (germline): SNHLY, FYNNEI. This CDR3 is built from 13 residues. V was pared by 4 bases and J by 4 bases, with 10 bases between. The DNA of the CDR3 is TGTGCCAGCAGTGTCACGGAACCCTATGGCTACACCTTC. Its protein is CASSVTEPYGYTF.

This clone showed up just once. The chain uses TRBV6-6 and TRBJ1-2; possibly TRBD1 for D (5 bases). Germline loops: CDR1 MNHNY, CDR2 SVGAGI (reference sequence). Trimming shortened V by 2 bases and J by 4 bases, and 11 bases separated the two germline ends. The CDR3 length is 14 residues. CDR3 bases: TGTGCCAGCAGTTACGGGACCCCAGCCTATGGCTACACCTTC. It specifies CASSYGTPAYGYTF.

V and J are TRBV10-1 and TRBJ2-2; 12 bases align to TRBD2. The J segment lost 3 bases and the V segment lost 5 bases, leaving 1 base of the junction unmatched. The length of the CDR3 is 15 residues. CDR1 WNHNN and CDR2 SYGVQD come from the germline V gene (reference sequence). The DNA of the CDR3 is TGCGCCAGCAGTAGACTAGCGGGAGACACCGGGGAGCTGTTTTTT. It specifies CASSRLAGDTGELFF.

This chain connects TRBV6-6 to TRBJ2-7; weak D call: TRBD2 (5 bases). Trimming took 6 bases from V and 3 from J, leaving 15 bases between them. The V gene's germline CDR1 is MNHNY and CDR2 SVGAGI (reference sequence). The CDR3 totals 14 residues. The CDR3 reads CASSPGTSYYEQYF. The CDR3 DNA follows: TGTGCCAGCAGCCCTGGCACTAGTTACTACGAGCAGTACTTC.

The genes are TRBV27 and TRBJ2-1; 12 nucleotides agree with TRBD1. The CDR3 has 17 residues. Trimming took 1 base from V and 7 from J; bases not matched to a gene: 8. Germline V gene sequence: CDR1 MNHEY, CDR2 SMNVEV (reference sequence). The CDR3 DNA follows: TGTGCCAGCAGTTTATTATTCCGGGACAGGGGGCGGAATGAGCAGTTCTTC. The encoded protein is CASSLLFRDRGRNEQFF.

The rearrangement joins TRBV27 to TRBJ1-5, with TRBD1 as a possible D gene (6 bases). Trimming cost V 1 base and J 5 bases, with 12 bases left between them. Looked up from germline, CDR1 is MNHEY and CDR2 is SMNVEV (reference sequence). This CDR3 spans 15 amino acids. The CDR3 here is CASSLWGALDQPQHF. CDR3 in DNA: TGTGCCAGCAGTTTATGGGGGGCGCTTGATCAGCCCCAGCATTTT.

The chain links TRBV29-1 to TRBJ1-1, with D hard to call. Germline CDR1 reads SQVTM; CDR2 reads ANQGSEA. V was shortened by 7 bases and J by 8 bases, with 14 bases between the two germline ends. This CDR3 has 11 amino acids. The CDR3 reads CSEGWGAEAFF. DNA of the CDR3: TGCAGCGAAGGATGGGGAGCGGAAGCTTTCTTT.

The chain uses TRBV7-9 and TRBJ2-3; D not certain. Trimming stripped 4 bases from V and 10 bases from J, with 6 bases between. Germline CDR1 SEHNR, CDR2 FQNEAQ (reference sequence). The CDR3 totals 10 residues. The CDR3 loop is CASSSKSQYF. The DNA for the CDR3 is TGTGCCAGCAGCTCAAAGTCGCAGTATTTT.

This chain uses TRBV5-6 with TRBJ2-4, with TRBD1 matching 9 bases. V lost 5 bases and J lost 7; bases outside the gene matches: 4. CDR3 size: 13 residues. CDR1 and CDR2 (germline): SGHDT, YYEEEE. CDR3 residues: CASRNRGQNIQYF. The CDR3 region has the DNA TGTGCCAGCAGAAACAGGGGGCAGAACATTCAGTACTTC.

J is TRBJ1-5 and V is TRBV4-1, with 8 bases fitting TRBD1. With V trimmed by 0 bases and J by 6 bases, 7 bases remained unmatched. The CDR3 is made up of 16 amino acids. The germline CDR1 and CDR2 sequences are MGHRA and YSYEKL. CDR3 amino acids: CASSQERTGQGQPQHF. CDR3 nucleotide sequence: TGCGCCAGCAGCCAAGAAAGGACAGGACAGGGTCAGCCCCAGCATTTT.

The chain carries TRBV5-4 and TRBJ1-1; D not resolved. This CDR3 region has 13 residues. Trimming took 3 bases from V and 1 from J, leaving 7 bases between them. Germline CDR1 reads SGHNT; CDR2 reads YYREEE (reference sequence). This chain's CDR3 is CASSSSGNTEAFF. The CDR3 DNA reads as TGTGCCAGCAGCTCATCCGGGAACACTGAAGCTTTCTTT.

This clone was seen more than once but under ten times. This chain connects TRBV27 to TRBJ1-6; a weak D match, TRBD1 (6 bases). The CDR3 is 13 amino acids. Looked up from germline, CDR1 is MNHEY and CDR2 is SMNVEV (reference sequence). Between the trimmed V and J ends, which lost 3 bases and 11 bases, there was a span of 11 bases. The CDR3 is CASSLGDNTPLHF. As DNA, the CDR3 is TGTGCCAGCAGTTTGGGGGACAATACACCCCTCCACTTT.

The CDR3 nucleotides read TGTGCCAGCAGCCCACGGGGGGGAAACACCATATATTTT. Protein sequence: CASSPRGGNTIYF. The V call is TRBV7-9, the J call TRBJ1-3, with D possibly TRBD1 on 5 matching bases. Germline V lookup: CDR1 SEHNR, CDR2 FQNEAQ (reference sequence). CDR3 length: 13 residues. The ends were cut back, 5 bases at V and 4 bases at J, with 9 bases in the middle. Full variable domain (remainder filled in from reference TRBV7-9 and TRBJ1-3): DTGVSQNPRHKITKRGQNVTFRCDPISEHNRLYWYRQTLGQGPEFLTYFQNEAQLEKSRLLSDRFSAERPKGSFSTLEIQRTEQGDSAMYLCASSPRGGNTIYFGEGSWLTVV.